Below, 5 T cell receptor beta chains from the same sample are listed, as sequenced in a study of T-cell reconstitution after alpha-beta-depleted transplantation in children (dated by TCRdb to the mid-2010s). Libraries were made using PCR. Sequencing relied on an Illumina HiSeq 2500. To normalize quantification of the TCRbeta repertoire, the TCR libraries were built with molecular barcoding that relied on unique molecular identifiers. TCRdb reanalyzed the raw reads on its own, using fastp at Q25 for trimming and MiXCR for clone calling, and kept in-frame beta chains. Every CDR3 protein is listed once, alongside the most common genes and DNA of its rows. Across this sample there are a few hundred thousand distinct CDR3 sequences, with about 10% seen only once. Roughly a tenth of the sample is held by the ten biggest clonotypes. Sample: PBMCs from the stem cell graft donor, taken from the stem cell graft. The receptors originated from a human donor who donated a stem cell graft to a child with SCID.

This clonotype was picked up a small number of times. The chain has TRBV5-6 and TRBJ1-2; D gene ambiguous. Looked up from germline, CDR1 is SGHDT and CDR2 is YYEEEE. V was cut by 4 bases and J by 8 bases, with 9 bases left in between. This CDR3 is built from 11 residues. The CDR3 nucleotides read TGTGCCAGCAGCACTCCACGAGGCTACACCTTC. Protein product: CASSTPRGYTF.

The chain uses TRBV5-6 and TRBJ1-3, with D hard to call. V lost 5 bases to trimming and J lost 2 bases, with 14 bases between them. The CDR3 is 15 amino acids. Germline CDR1 and CDR2: SGHDT and YYEEEE. The CDR3 reads CASRSSDLPGNTIYF. The CDR3 region has the DNA TGTGCCAGCAGATCATCCGACTTGCCTGGAAACACCATATATTTT.

The chain couples TRBV3-1 to TRBJ1-2; D is perhaps TRBD1 (6 bases). The CDR3 runs to 12 residues. Trimming shortened V by 8 bases and J by 4 bases, and 11 bases separated the two germline ends. The V gene's germline CDR1 is LGHDT and CDR2 YNNKEL (reference sequence). The CDR3 sequence: CASDGGVYGYTF. The CDR3 region has the DNA TGTGCCAGCGACGGGGGCGTCTATGGCTACACCTTC.

This clonotype appeared a few times. CDR3 loop: CASSLDRDPGYTF. The CDR3 DNA sequence: TGTGCCAGCAGTCTTGACAGGGATCCTGGCTACACCTTC. The chain is built from TRBV12-3 or TRBV12-4 and TRBJ1-2; 7 bases are shared with TRBD1. The CDR3 has 13 residues. With 5 bases clipped from V and 7 bases from J, the junction kept 7 bases outside the gene matches.

Many counts were recorded for this clonotype. This chain uses TRBV20-1 with TRBJ1-1, with D hard to call. The ends were cut back, 0 bases at V and 1 base at J, with 6 bases in the middle. CDR3 size: 13 residues. Germline loops: CDR1 DFQATT, CDR2 SNEGSKA (reference sequence). The CDR3 nucleotides read TGCAGTGCTAGAGATTCGAGGAACACTGAAGCTTTCTTT. Its protein is CSARDSRNTEAFF.